This TCR beta chain originates from a study of CD4+ T cells in melanoma. Study-level points and caveats: Neoantigen-specific CD4+ T cells in melanoma reportedly had diverse differentiation states. A reported correlation linked neoantigen-specific CD4+ T cells to CD8+, macrophage and B cell function.

The data were produced by immunoSEQ multiplex PCR, yet TCRdb's version contains in-frame clones alone and is incomplete. The table includes 6,700 or so clones, around two thirds detected once. In regard to this clone: Its antigen is not identified.

V shed 4 bases and J shed 5 bases, with 17 bases lying between them. The V gene's germline CDR1 is MNHNS and CDR2 SASEGT. The CDR3 is made up of 15 amino acids. The chain links TRBV6-1 to TRBJ1-2; D perhaps matches TRBD1 (5 bases). The receptor comes from a human donor with melanoma. The sample consisted of cells from a culture (not recorded whether cultured in vitro). This CDR3 reads CASSVYETASYGYTF. The DNA of the CDR3 is TGTGCCAGCAGTGTCTATGAGACAGCTTCATATGGCTACACCTTC.